This TCR beta chain originates from a study of T cells in Graves' hyperthyroidism and ophthalmopathy. Amplified TCR beta CDR3 regions derived from RNA transcripts. A first-round RT-PCR of the TCR CDR3 used the HTBI primer set. TCRdb used MiXCR to reprocess the multiplex PCR reads, holding one entry per CDR3 protein. Here the sample spans 200,000 to 300,000 distinct CDR3 sequences, about 16% being singletons. This clonotype was seen ten or more times. Looked up from germline, CDR1 is SGHNT and CDR2 is YENEEA. There are 15 residues in the CDR3. V shed 1 base and J shed 3 bases, with 12 bases lying between them.

This receptor was obtained from a woman under 30 with Graves' ophthalmopathy. V and J are TRBV11-3 and TRBJ1-2, with TRBD1 as a possible D gene (6 bases). The sequencing sample was made of blood. The CDR3 DNA sequence: TGTGCCAGCAGCTTAGCAGGGGCGCACGACTATGGCTACACCTTC. Protein product: CASSLAGAHDYGYTF.